These 13 T cell receptor beta chains were sequenced from one sample in a study of T cell responses to AZD1222 COVID-19 vaccine. The method was immunoSEQ multiplex PCR; TCRdb's version includes in-frame clones alone and lacks a portion of them. The sample has 85,000 to 100,000 clones, 86% seen once. This specimen was peripheral blood, taken on day 0 of AZD1222 vaccination. The receptor set was obtained from an adult in good health.

This clone was recorded only once. J is TRBJ2-7 and V is TRBV5-1; D is possibly TRBD1 or TRBD2 (7 bases each). The V gene's germline CDR1 is SGHRS and CDR2 YFSETQ. This CDR3 region has 14 residues. Trimming stripped 4 bases from V and 4 bases from J, with 15 bases between. The CDR3 DNA sequence: TGCGCCAGCAGCGCATCAGGGGGAGGGTACGAGCAGTACTTC. Protein sequence: CASSASGGGYEQYF.

The V call is TRBV12-2, the J call TRBJ2-7; TRBD2, the D gene given by the table, was not confirmed from the DNA. TRBV12-2 is listed as a pseudogene. The length of the CDR3 is 12 residues. CDR3 DNA sequence: TGTGCAAGTCGTCTCGGGGCCTACGAGCAGTACTTC. Translating it yields CASRLGAYEQYF.

The gene calls are TRBV12-1 and TRBJ1-2; TRBD1 was called by the table and not checked on the DNA. TRBV12-1 is assigned pseudogene status. The CDR3 has 17 amino acids. In DNA, the CDR3 is TGTGCCAGCAGTACGGCGGACAGGTGGGCATGCTTTGGTGGCTACACCTTC. Translation: CASSTADRWACFGGYTF.

CDR3 sequence: CASSPRDSYNEQFF. CDR3 DNA sequence: TGTGCCAGCAGTCCCAGGGATTCGTACAATGAGCAGTTCTTC. J is TRBJ2-1 and V is TRBV7-9; tentatively, D is TRBD1 (5 bases). Germline V gene lookup returns CDR1 SEHNR and CDR2 FQNEAQ (reference sequence). V was shortened by 6 bases and J by 4 bases, with 13 bases between the two germline ends. This CDR3 region has 14 residues.

The chain combines TRBV28 with TRBJ2-1, with 7 bases fitting TRBD1. From germline, CDR1 is MDHEN and CDR2 SYDVKM. V dropped 3 bases and J dropped 5; count of bases not matched to a gene: 7. This CDR3 is built from 15 residues. The chain's CDR3 is CASSFPGQINNEQFF. CDR3 bases: TGTGCCAGCAGTTTCCCGGGACAGATTAACAATGAGCAGTTCTTC.

V and J are TRBV28 and TRBJ1-5, with TRBD1 matching 10 bases. V was clipped by 3 bases and J by 9 bases; unmatched bases: 2. The CDR3 has 13 residues. CDR1 is MDHEN and CDR2 is SYDVKM in the germline V gene. The CDR3 bases are TGTGCCAGCAGTTTGACAGGGGGCGGGCCCCAGCATTTT. It yields the protein CASSLTGGGPQHF.

The chain carries TRBV10-1 and TRBJ2-7, with D possibly matching TRBD1 (5 bases). Between the trimmed V and J ends, which lost 4 bases and 3 bases, there was a span of 10 bases. This CDR3 is 13 amino acids long. Germline CDR1 is WNHNN and CDR2 is SYGVQD (reference sequence). The chain's CDR3 is CASSARRGYEQYF. CDR3 DNA: TGCGCCAGCAGTGCCCGAAGGGGCTACGAGCAGTACTTC.

The rearrangement joins TRBV3-1 (or the pseudogene TRBV3-2) to TRBJ2-7; 10 bases are a match to TRBD1. This CDR3 contains 15 residues. After removal of 4 bases from V and 5 bases from J, the junction contained 8 bases not matched to a gene. Germline assignment: CDR1 LGHDT and CDR2 YNNKEL (reference sequence). The CDR3, as DNA: TGTGCCAGCAGCCTCCCCGGGACAGGGGAACACGAGCAGTACTTC. This gives the protein CASSLPGTGEHEQYF.

The chain has TRBV2 and TRBJ1-2; 9 bases align to TRBD1. The germline gives CDR1 SNHLY, CDR2 FYNNEI. CDR3 length: 13 amino acids. The V and J ends lost 5 bases and 5 bases, in that order; junction bases with no gene match: 3. In DNA form, the CDR3 reads TGTGCCAGCAGTTGGACAGGGGAGTATGGCTACACCTTC. It codes for CASSWTGEYGYTF.

The rearrangement links TRBV2 to TRBJ2-5; tentatively, D is TRBD1 or TRBD2 (5 bases each). The germline V and J ends were trimmed by 7 bases and 4 bases, with 10 bases remaining between them. Germline V gives CDR1 SNHLY, CDR2 FYNNEI. The CDR3 runs to 12 residues. CDR3 sequence: CASNRDGETQYF. The CDR3 DNA follows: TGTGCCAGCAATAGGGACGGAGAGACCCAGTACTTC.

CDR3: CASSFLGGYSYNEQFF. CDR3 sequence (DNA): TGTGCCAGCAGCTTCTTGGGGGGGTATTCCTACAATGAGCAGTTCTTC. The chain recombines TRBV7-8 with TRBJ2-1, with 7 nucleotides matching TRBD2. The CDR3 spans 16 residues. Per germline, CDR1 SGHVS and CDR2 FQNEAQ. Trimming cost V 3 bases and J 1 base; bases outside gene matches: 6.

With respect to this clone: This same CDR3 is encoded by further DNA sequences in the sample. This chain uses TRBV5-4 with TRBJ2-1; D remains ambiguous. The CDR3 length is 11 residues. Trimming took off 1 base at V and 5 bases at J, with 1 base between the two ends. From germline, CDR1 is SGHNT and CDR2 YYREEE (reference sequence). As DNA, the CDR3 is TGTGCCAGCAGCTTGAACAATGAGCAGTTCTTC. Protein product: CASSLNNEQFF.

The CDR3 sequence is CASRERQGPDTQYF. CDR3 DNA: TGTGCCAGCAGGGAGAGACAGGGGCCTGATACGCAGTATTTT. The chain combines TRBV7-2 with TRBJ2-3; 8 bases align to TRBD1. Trimming took 6 bases from V and 6 from J; bases not matched to a gene: 8. Germline assignment: CDR1 SGHTA and CDR2 FQGNSA. The CDR3 is made up of 14 amino acids.